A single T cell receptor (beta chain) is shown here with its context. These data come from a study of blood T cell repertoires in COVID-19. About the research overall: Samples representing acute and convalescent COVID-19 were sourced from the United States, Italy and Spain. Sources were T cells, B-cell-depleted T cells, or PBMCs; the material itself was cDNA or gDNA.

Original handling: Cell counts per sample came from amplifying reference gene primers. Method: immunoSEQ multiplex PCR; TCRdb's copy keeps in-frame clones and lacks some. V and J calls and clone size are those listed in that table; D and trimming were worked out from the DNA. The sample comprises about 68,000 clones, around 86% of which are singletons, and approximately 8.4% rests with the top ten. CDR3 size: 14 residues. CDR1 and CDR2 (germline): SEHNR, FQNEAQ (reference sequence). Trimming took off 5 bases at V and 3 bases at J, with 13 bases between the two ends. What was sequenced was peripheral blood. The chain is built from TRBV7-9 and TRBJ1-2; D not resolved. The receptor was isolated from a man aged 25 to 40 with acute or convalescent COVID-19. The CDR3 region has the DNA TGTGCCAGCAGCCAACGAGCACGGTACTATGGCTACACCTTC. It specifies CASSQRARYYGYTF. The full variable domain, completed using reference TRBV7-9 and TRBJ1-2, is DTGVSQNPRHKITKRGQNVTFRCDPISEHNRLYWYRQTLGQGPEFLTYFQNEAQLEKSRLLSDRFSAERPKGSFSTLEIQRTEQGDSAMYLCASSQRARYYGYTFGSGTRLTVV.